A single T cell receptor beta chain is shown here with its context. As yet, its antigen is unknown. This record belongs to a study of cytomegalovirus exposure and HLA in healthy donors. Whole-study results and caveats: The study assumed roughly uniform donor sequencing depth for presence/absence analyses. Evidence from a later analysis indicated that most CMV-associated TCR beta chains looked HLA-restricted.

The CDR3 covers 13 residues. V was clipped by 2 bases and J by 2 bases, with 6 bases between them. CDR1 is MNHEY, CDR2 SMNVEV, per germline (reference sequence). In the PCR, 60 Vbeta and 13 Jbeta primers were used. Clones were read by immunoSEQ multiplex PCR, and TCRdb kept only the in-frame ones, dropping some. The table shows over 100,000 clones, with over 9% occurring only once. The source material was PBMCs. The gene calls are TRBV27 and TRBJ2-5, with D uncertain. This receptor was identified in a middle-aged man in good health and CMV-seropositive. Here the CDR3 DNA reads TGTGCCAGCAGTTTAGGGCAGCAAGAGACCCAGTACTTC. Its translation: CASSLGQQETQYF.